The 28 T cell receptor beta chains below come from one sample, sequenced in a study of cytomegalovirus exposure and HLA in healthy donors. 60 Vbeta and 13 Jbeta primers were used in PCR. Only in-frame clones appear in the TCRdb table, and some are missing; sequencing was by immunoSEQ multiplex PCR. The sample shows around 180,000 clones, roughly four fifths of them seen only once. The sequenced material came from PBMCs. These receptors came from a woman between 45 and 60 years old in good health and CMV-seronegative.

This clone has a single count. The V gene is TRBV18, the J gene TRBJ1-3; D is ambiguous. The CDR3 has 16 amino acids. Germline lookup yields CDR1 KGHSH and CDR2 LQKENI. V lost 0 bases and J 4 bases, leaving 13 bases between the germline ends. In DNA, the CDR3 is TGTGCCAGCTCACCACCGCTTCGCAACTACGGAAACACCATATATTTT. It codes for CASSPPLRNYGNTIYF. The full variable domain, completed using reference TRBV18 and TRBJ1-3, is NAGVMQNPRHLVRRRGQEARLRCSPMKGHSHVYWYRQLPEEGLKFMVYLQKENIIDESGMPKERFSAEFPKEGPSILRIQQVVRGDSAAYFCASSPPLRNYGNTIYFGEGSWLTVV.

The chain is built from TRBV10-2 and TRBJ1-1; D is possibly TRBD1 (5 bases). V was trimmed by 9 bases and J by 8 bases, leaving 10 bases between them. This CDR3 is 10 amino acids long. Germline-derived CDR1 and CDR2 are WSHSY and SAAADI. DNA for the CDR3: TGCGCCAGTCGAGACAGAGAAGCTTTCTTT. Translated, it gives CASRDREAFF.

In its sample, this clone was seen once. J is TRBJ2-3 and V is TRBV4-2; D not resolved. In germline, CDR1 is LGHNA, CDR2 YNFKEQ. Trimming removed 0 bases at V and 2 bases at J, with 6 bases between. CDR3 length: 14 amino acids. The CDR3, as DNA: TGTGCCAGCAGCCAAGATCTTTCCACAGATACGCAGTATTTT. Its protein product is CASSQDLSTDTQYF.

The V call is TRBV6-1, the J call TRBJ1-6, with 7 bases that match TRBD1. J was trimmed by 10 bases and V by 8 bases; bases with no gene match: 14. The germline V gene encodes CDR1 MNHNS and CDR2 SASEGT. The CDR3 covers 15 residues. The CDR3 DNA follows: TGTGCCAGCTTCCCAGGGGGTGGGTTAAGGTCACCCCTCCACTTT. This gives the protein CASFPGGGLRSPLHF.

The V call is TRBV6-5, the J call TRBJ2-2; 7 positions match TRBD2. Germline V lookup: CDR1 MNHEY, CDR2 SVGAGI. V trimming: 4 bases; J trimming: 1 base; junction bases outside the gene matches: 3. The CDR3 covers 15 residues. The CDR3 DNA follows: TGTGCCAGCAGTTCCGGGGGGTGGAACACCGGGGAGCTGTTTTTT. Its protein product is CASSSGGWNTGELFF.

The chain is built from TRBV20-1 and TRBJ1-1; possible D gene TRBD1, 5 bases. The CDR3 contains 11 residues. CDR1 and CDR2 (germline): DFQATT, SNEGSKA (reference sequence). V lost 0 bases to trimming and J lost 11 bases, with 10 bases between them. The DNA for the CDR3 is TGCAGTGCTAGAGATCAAGGGGCGGCTTTCTTT. It is translated as CSARDQGAAFF.

The chain couples TRBV5-1 to TRBJ2-5; D is perhaps TRBD1 (6 bases). The CDR3 has 14 residues. Trimming removed 4 bases from V and 1 base from J, with 11 bases in between. Germline V gene sequence: CDR1 SGHRS, CDR2 YFSETQ. CDR3 residues: CASSTSGAQETQYF. The CDR3 region has the DNA TGCGCCAGCAGCACGTCAGGGGCCCAAGAGACCCAGTACTTC.

V is TRBV7-9 and J is TRBJ2-5; TRBD1 agrees at 7 bases. This CDR3 region has 19 residues. With 0 bases clipped from V and 2 bases from J, the junction kept 15 bases outside the gene matches. CDR1 is SEHNR and CDR2 is FQNEAQ in the germline V gene (reference sequence). Here the CDR3 reads CASSLAAAGTAILQETQYF. The CDR3 bases are TGTGCCAGCAGCTTAGCTGCTGCAGGGACAGCCATTTTACAAGAGACCCAGTACTTC.

The chain combines TRBV19 with TRBJ1-1; D might be TRBD1 (5 bases). The CDR3 spans 16 residues. Germline V gene data show CDR1 as LNHDA and CDR2 as SQIVND (reference sequence). With 3 bases removed from V and 1 base from J, the gap between germline ends came to 15 bases. The CDR3 sequence is CASSMMSGMGNTEAFF. The CDR3 coding sequence is TGTGCCAGTAGTATGATGTCAGGGATGGGGAACACTGAAGCTTTCTTT.

The CDR3 is CASGTIGLANYGYTF. In nucleotides, the CDR3 is TGTGCCAGCGGTACGATCGGGTTAGCTAACTATGGCTACACCTTC. The chain joins TRBV28 to TRBJ1-2; no definite D call. The CDR3 runs to 15 residues. The V and J ends lost 8 bases and 0 bases respectively, with 16 bases between them. Germline CDR1 and CDR2: MDHEN and SYDVKM.

The chain uses TRBV5-1 and TRBJ2-1; 8 nucleotides align to TRBD2. Unmatched junction bases numbered 6, after V lost 1 base and J lost 6 bases. The CDR3 is 15 amino acids. CDR1 is SGHRS and CDR2 is YFSETQ in the germline V gene. The CDR3 protein is CASSLSGLAPNEQFF. As DNA, the CDR3 is TGCGCCAGCAGCTTGTCTGGACTAGCACCCAATGAGCAGTTCTTC.

The chain carries TRBV5-1 and TRBJ2-5, with D tentatively TRBD2 (5 bases). The CDR3 is made up of 15 amino acids. In germline, CDR1 is SGHRS, CDR2 YFSETQ. The ends were cut back, 1 base at V and 2 bases at J, with 12 bases in the middle. The CDR3 nucleotides read TGCGCCAGCAGCTTGTTTTCCGGGGATCAAGAGACCCAGTACTTC. Its protein product is CASSLFSGDQETQYF.

The chain combines TRBV28 with TRBJ2-1; 13 nucleotides line up with TRBD2. The CDR3 loop spans 16 amino acids. CDR1 and CDR2 (germline): MDHEN, SYDVKM. J was trimmed by 7 bases and V by 3 bases; bases with no gene match: 6. In nucleotides, the CDR3 is TGTGCCAGCAGTTTCTTTGGACTAGCGGGAGCTAATGAGCAGTTCTTC. Translation gives CASSFFGLAGANEQFF.

The chain combines TRBV6-4 with TRBJ1-6, with D perhaps matching TRBD1 (6 bases). The CDR3 spans 14 residues. The V end lost 3 bases, the J end lost 8 bases, and 11 bases lay between the germline ends. Germline loops: CDR1 MRHNA, CDR2 SNTAGT. The CDR3 region is CASSEQGMDSPLHF. The CDR3, as DNA: TGTGCCAGCAGTGAACAGGGTATGGATTCACCCCTCCACTTT.

V is TRBV7-9 and J is TRBJ2-3; the D gene is possibly TRBD2 (5 bases). Germline-derived CDR1 and CDR2 are SEHNR and FQNEAQ (reference sequence). The CDR3 is 14 residues long. Trimming left V 3 bases short and J 0 bases short, with 7 bases between. CDR3 nucleotide sequence: TGTGCCAGCAGCTTGTCGGGAAGCACAGATACGCAGTATTTT. This gives the protein CASSLSGSTDTQYF.

The J gene is TRBJ2-1, the V gene TRBV28; TRBD2 agrees at 10 bases. The CDR3 runs 16 residues. Germline CDR1 MDHEN, CDR2 SYDVKM. Germline trimming cut 8 bases from V and 3 bases from J; bases unmatched to any gene: 10. Written as DNA, the CDR3 is TGTGCCAGCGCATTCTCTAGCGGGGGAAACTACAATGAGCAGTTCTTC. Its translation is CASAFSSGGNYNEQFF.

The rearrangement links TRBV19 to TRBJ2-1; a possible D gene is TRBD2 (5 bases). The CDR3 loop spans 14 amino acids. In germline, CDR1 is LNHDA, CDR2 SQIVND (reference sequence). V shed 1 base and J shed 9 bases, with 13 bases lying between them. The CDR3 region has the DNA TGTGCCAGTAGTATAGGGGCCGGGGTAGGTGAGCAGTTCTTC. It is translated as CASSIGAGVGEQFF.

In DNA, the CDR3 is TGTGCCACCAGGAAGACAGGGTCTGAGCAGCCCCAGCATTTT. Protein product: CATRKTGSEQPQHF. The J gene is TRBJ1-5, the V gene TRBV15, with 7 bases fitting TRBD1. V lost 6 bases and J lost 7; bases outside the gene matches: 9. From germline, CDR1 is LNHNV and CDR2 YYDKDF (reference sequence). The length of the CDR3 is 14 residues.

The CDR3 bases are TGTGCTAGTGGTACCCCGGGACAGGGGACTGGTGGCTACACCTTC. Protein sequence: CASGTPGQGTGGYTF. This sequence joins TRBV12-5 and TRBJ1-2; the match to TRBD1 covers 10 bases. Looked up from germline, CDR1 is LGHNT and CDR2 is FRNRAP. V shed 5 bases and J 7 bases; nucleotides not matched to a gene: 10. The CDR3 runs to 15 residues.

This chain joins TRBV19 and TRBJ1-2; D remains unclear. The CDR3 consists of 12 residues. V was pared by 1 base and J by 5 bases, with 5 bases between. The V gene's germline CDR1 is LNHDA and CDR2 SQIVND (reference sequence). The CDR3 DNA reads as TGTGCCAGTAGTATAGTCGGTTATGGCTACACCTTC. Translating it yields CASSIVGYGYTF.

This sequence joins TRBV5-6 and TRBJ1-2, with a weak D call TRBD1 (6 bases). Per the germline V gene, CDR1 is SGHDT and CDR2 is YYEEEE. The germline V and J ends were trimmed by 1 base and 6 bases, with 16 bases remaining between them. CDR3 length: 15 residues. CDR3 DNA sequence: TGTGCCAGCAGCTTGACGATCTGGGGGCAGGATGGCTACACCTTC. It yields the protein CASSLTIWGQDGYTF.

This chain links TRBV2 with TRBJ1-4; tentative D call: TRBD1 (5 bases). In germline, CDR1 is SNHLY, CDR2 FYNNEI. The CDR3 is 14 residues long. V lost 6 bases and J 4 bases, leaving 12 bases between the germline ends. CDR3 coding DNA: TGTGCCAGCAGGGACACAGGTGGTAATGAAAAACTGTTTTTT. This codes for CASRDTGGNEKLFF. The full variable domain, rest sourced from reference TRBV2 and TRBJ1-4, is EPEVTQTPSHQVTQMGQEVILRCVPISNHLYFYWYRQILGQKVEFLVSFYNNEISEKSEIFDDQFSVERPDGSNFTLKIRSTKLEDSAMYFCASRDTGGNEKLFFGSGTQLSVL.

V gene TRBV11-3 combines with J gene TRBJ2-7; tentative D call: TRBD1 (6 bases). Trimming removed 0 bases at V and 3 bases at J, with 27 bases between. This CDR3 has 20 residues. Germline lookup yields CDR1 SGHNT and CDR2 YENEEA. The CDR3 spells CASSLDTNRVDTNEGYEQYF. In nucleotides, the CDR3 is TGTGCCAGCAGCTTAGATACGAACAGGGTTGATACCAACGAAGGCTACGAGCAGTACTTC.

The chain has TRBV18 and TRBJ2-3; D gene ambiguous. Trimming cost V 3 bases and J 0 bases, with 13 bases left between them. The CDR3 totals 16 residues. In germline, CDR1 is KGHSH, CDR2 LQKENI. CDR3: CASSPVAPTSTDTQYF. DNA for the CDR3: TGTGCCAGCTCACCCGTAGCTCCGACTAGCACAGATACGCAGTATTTT.

The chain recombines TRBV6-5 with TRBJ2-2; no reliable D call. CDR1 MNHEY and CDR2 SVGAGI come from the germline V gene. CDR3 size: 14 residues. Deletions cut 0 bases from V and 6 bases from J, with 8 bases between. CDR3 sequence (DNA): TGTGCCAGCAGTTACTCGACTCTCTCCGGGGAGCTGTTTTTT. This encodes CASSYSTLSGELFF.

This clone was counted only a few times. The chain recombines TRBV2 with TRBJ2-1; 10 bases align to TRBD2. The V segment lost 0 bases and the J segment 7 bases; nucleotides outside the gene matches: 3. This CDR3 contains 15 residues. CDR1 is SNHLY, CDR2 FYNNEI, per germline. Here the CDR3 reads CASSEAGLAVNEQFF. In DNA form, the CDR3 reads TGTGCCAGCAGTGAAGCAGGACTAGCGGTTAATGAGCAGTTCTTC.

V usage is TRBV5-1 and J usage is TRBJ2-5; D is perhaps TRBD2 (5 bases). From germline, CDR1 is SGHRS and CDR2 YFSETQ. This CDR3 spans 15 amino acids. Trimming took off 5 bases at V and 5 bases at J, with 19 bases between the two ends. The CDR3, as DNA: TGCGCCAGCAGTCGGGGTTCAGGCTCTAGGGAGACCCAGTACTTC. Encoded protein: CASSRGSGSRETQYF.

This chain links TRBV28 with TRBJ1-5; TRBD1 is a possible D gene (5 bases). The V gene's germline CDR1 is MDHEN and CDR2 SYDVKM. The CDR3 is 15 residues long. The V end lost 1 base, the J end lost 4 bases, and 11 bases lay between the germline ends. The CDR3 sequence is CASSLFHGGNQPQHF. DNA of the CDR3: TGTGCCAGCAGTTTATTCCATGGGGGGAATCAGCCCCAGCATTTT.